Below are 18 T cell receptor beta chains sequenced from a single sample in a study of neoadjuvant anti-PD-1 for oral cavity cancer. Data came from immunoSEQ multiplex PCR; TCRdb stores just in-frame clones and leaves some out. This table holds about 81,000 clones, approximately 84% found once. The sample in question was PBMCs, obtained before nivolumab (anti-PD-1) treatment. These receptors were obtained from a person aged 40 to 85 with oral cavity squamous cell carcinoma.

This clone occurred a few times. This rearrangement joins TRBV30 to TRBJ2-2, with 7 bases aligning to TRBD2. Germline V gene data show CDR1 as GTSNPN and CDR2 as SVGIG (reference sequence). The CDR3 is made up of 16 amino acids. The V gene end was trimmed by 1 base and the J gene end by 7 bases; junction bases not matched to a gene: 12. CDR3 residues: CAWSGSPSGTGGELFF. As DNA, the CDR3 is TGTGCCTGGAGTGGCTCCCCGAGCGGGACGGGCGGGGAGCTGTTTTTT.

The chain has TRBV14 and TRBJ2-1; no clear D gene. The CDR3 runs 12 residues. Germline CDR1 reads SGHDN; CDR2 reads FVKESK. The germline V and J ends were trimmed by 4 bases and 9 bases, with 10 bases remaining between them. Written as DNA, the CDR3 is TGTGCCAGCAGCCTCTTGCTGGGTGAGCAGTTCTTC. Translated, it gives CASSLLLGEQFF.

The table lists this clone with a count of one. This chain uses TRBV5-4 with TRBJ2-5, with D perhaps TRBD2 (7 bases). The CDR3 has 16 amino acids. Germline loops: CDR1 SGHNT, CDR2 YYREEE (reference sequence). V lost 4 bases and J lost 4, with 20 bases in between. In DNA, the CDR3 is TGTGCCAGCAGCGCCGGGGGGCGGGAGAGGGGAGAGACCCAGTACTTC. As protein: CASSAGGRERGETQYF.

The chain combines TRBV27 with TRBJ2-7; D is unclear. Germline V CDR1 and CDR2: MNHEY, SMNVEV (reference sequence). The length of the CDR3 is 14 residues. Between the trimmed V and J ends, which lost 7 bases and 3 bases, there was a span of 16 bases. The CDR3 bases are TGTGCCAGCACCACGGTGACTGGGGACTACGAGCAGTACTTC. Translated, it gives CASTTVTGDYEQYF.

The V gene is TRBV4-1, the J gene TRBJ2-3; the D gene is possibly TRBD1 (6 bases). V lost 4 bases, J lost 4 bases, and 18 bases lay in between. Germline assignment: CDR1 MGHRA and CDR2 YSYEKL. The CDR3 runs to 16 residues. This CDR3 reads CASSLGTGNNADTQYF. The CDR3 nucleotides read TGCGCCAGCAGCCTTGGTACAGGGAACAACGCAGATACGCAGTATTTT.

The rearrangement joins TRBV6-5 to TRBJ2-7; 9 bases line up with TRBD2. Trimming took 3 bases from V and 5 from J; bases not matched to a gene: 8. From germline, CDR1 is MNHEY and CDR2 SVGAGI. The CDR3 length is 15 residues. CDR3 sequence (DNA): TGTGCCAGCAGTTATGGCCCAGCGGGAGGAAACGAGCAGTACTTC. Amino acid sequence: CASSYGPAGGNEQYF.

The chain uses TRBV2 and TRBJ2-2; 10 nucleotides align to TRBD2. Germline trimming cut 4 bases from V and 1 base from J; bases unmatched to any gene: 12. Germline V lookup: CDR1 SNHLY, CDR2 FYNNEI. This CDR3 has 19 residues. The CDR3 sequence is CASSARRTSGALNTGELFF. The CDR3 nucleotides read TGTGCCAGCAGTGCCAGACGGACTAGCGGAGCCCTGAACACCGGGGAGCTGTTTTTT. The entire variable domain, with the rest obtained from reference TRBV2 and TRBJ2-2, is as follows: EPEVTQTPSHQVTQMGQEVILRCVPISNHLYFYWYRQILGQKVEFLVSFYNNEISEKSEIFDDQFSVERPDGSNFTLKIRSTKLEDSAMYFCASSARRTSGALNTGELFFGEGSRLTVL.

This chain joins TRBV2 and TRBJ1-6; 7 nucleotides align to TRBD1. CDR3 length: 13 amino acids. V shed 8 bases and J 12 bases; nucleotides not matched to a gene: 10. Germline CDR1 and CDR2: SNHLY and FYNNEI. The CDR3 spells CASEGAGVEPLHF. The CDR3, as DNA: TGTGCCAGCGAGGGGGCAGGGGTGGAACCCCTCCACTTT.

The V gene is TRBV5-1, the J gene TRBJ2-1; D is possibly TRBD2 (7 bases). This CDR3 comprises 16 residues. Germline V CDR1 and CDR2: SGHRS, YFSETQ. The V end lost 0 bases, the J end lost 4 bases, and 14 bases lay between the germline ends. For the CDR3, the DNA is TGCGCCAGCAGCTTGGCTGAGGGGGGGCTGTACAATGAGCAGTTCTTC. Amino acid sequence: CASSLAEGGLYNEQFF.

The chain links TRBV11-1 to TRBJ2-7; D possibly matches TRBD1 or TRBD2 (6 bases each). CDR1 and CDR2 from the germline V gene are SGHAT and FQDESV (reference sequence). V lost 6 bases, J lost 5 bases, and 11 bases lay in between. The CDR3 sequence is 12 residues long. CDR3 loop: CASRLAGDEQYF. The CDR3 DNA follows: TGTGCCAGCAGACTAGCAGGGGACGAGCAGTACTTC. The complete variable domain, with remaining parts taken from reference TRBV11-1 and TRBJ2-7, reads EAEVAQSPRYKITEKSQAVAFWCDPISGHATLYWYRQILGQGPELLVQFQDESVVDDSQLPKDRFSAERLKGVDSTLKIQPAELGDSAMYLCASRLAGDEQYFGPGTRLTVT.

V usage is TRBV5-4 and J usage is TRBJ2-1; possibly TRBD1 for D (5 bases). The germline gives CDR1 SGHNT, CDR2 YYREEE (reference sequence). V shed 0 bases and J shed 10 bases, with 11 bases lying between them. The CDR3 length is 13 residues. The CDR3 DNA sequence: TGTGCCAGCAGCTTGGCCCAGGGTCAGGAGCAGTTCTTC. It specifies CASSLAQGQEQFF.

The chain employs TRBV7-2 and TRBJ2-5, with D unresolved. V was pared by 2 bases and J by 5 bases, with 6 bases between. This CDR3 spans 12 amino acids. Germline CDR1 reads SGHTA; CDR2 reads FQGNSA. CDR3 nucleotide sequence: TGTGCCAGCAGCTTAACCGTGGAGACCCAGTACTTC. Its translation is CASSLTVETQYF.

V is TRBV9 and J is TRBJ2-3, with 11 bases matching TRBD2. This CDR3 region has 15 residues. Germline CDR1 is SGDLS and CDR2 is YYNGEE. V lost 3 bases to trimming and J lost 8 bases; unmatched junction nucleotides: 8. In DNA form, the CDR3 reads TGTGCCAGCAGCGGGTCCGGGACTAGCGGCACTACGCAGTATTTT. Its protein product is CASSGSGTSGTTQYF.

This clone was seen a single time. Relative to the germline gene, one junction end is altered; a read error may explain this. The rearrangement joins TRBV6-1 to TRBJ1-2; D unresolved. Germline CDR1 MNHNS, CDR2 SASEGT. CDR3 size: 13 residues. The CDR3 sequence is CASSIDMGYDYTF. CDR3 DNA: TGTGCCAGCAGTATCGACATGGGTTATGACTACACCTTC.

V is TRBV6-6 and J is TRBJ1-2; D ambiguous. The CDR3 runs 15 residues. The V gene's germline CDR1 is MNHNY and CDR2 SVGAGI (reference sequence). Trimming stripped 6 bases from V and 7 bases from J, with 21 bases between. This CDR3 is CASRETAYTAGGYTF. The CDR3 DNA reads TGTGCCAGCAGGGAAACAGCTTACACGGCGGGTGGCTACACCTTC.

The chain has TRBV29-1 and TRBJ2-5; the D call may be TRBD1 or TRBD2 (7 bases each). Germline loops: CDR1 SQVTM, CDR2 ANQGSEA. Trimming removed 6 bases at V and 5 bases at J, with 25 bases between. The CDR3 is 16 residues long. CDR3 region: CSVRKGQALGGETQYF. CDR3 sequence (DNA): TGCAGCGTCAGAAAAGGACAGGCCTTGGGGGGGGAGACCCAGTACTTC.

This clone came up once. The chain combines TRBV5-1 with TRBJ2-2; perhaps TRBD2 as D (6 bases). The V gene lost 2 bases and the J gene lost 1 base, with 9 bases spanning the gap. CDR1 and CDR2 from the germline V gene are SGHRS and YFSETQ. This CDR3 spans 15 amino acids. CDR3 DNA sequence: TGCGCCAGCAGCTTAAACGGGGGGAACACCGGGGAGCTGTTTTTT. This encodes CASSLNGGNTGELFF.

The table lists this clone with a count of one. The gene calls are TRBV6-5 and TRBJ2-3; D perhaps matches TRBD2 (6 bases). CDR1 and CDR2 (germline): MNHEY, SVGAGI. V lost 7 bases and J 0 bases, leaving 11 bases between the germline ends. This CDR3 comprises 14 residues. The CDR3 region is CASKASASTDTQYF. The CDR3 DNA reads as TGTGCCAGCAAGGCTAGCGCTAGCACAGATACGCAGTATTTT.